The 19 T cell receptor beta chains presented below share a single source sample, sequenced in a study of T-cell memory formation after mild COVID-19. TCRdb reprocessed the 5' RACE reads with MiXCR, giving one entry per CDR3 protein. This table holds some 320,000 distinct CDR3 sequences, roughly an eighth found once. The sequenced sample was PBMCs or a T cell subset sorted from them (not recorded which). These receptors originate from a man younger than 35 who had mild COVID-19 (a few samples of this study predate the infection). Cell type and time point are not known.

This clonotype was observed a single time. V usage is TRBV7-2 and J usage is TRBJ1-2; D is unclear. CDR3 size: 16 residues. The V end lost 4 bases, the J end lost 4 bases, and 19 bases lay between the germline ends. Looked up from germline, CDR1 is SGHTA and CDR2 is FQGNSA. The CDR3 is CASSSTLWREGYGYTF. The CDR3 region has the DNA TGTGCCAGCAGCTCCACCTTGTGGAGGGAGGGCTATGGCTACACCTTC. The entire variable domain, with the rest obtained from reference TRBV7-2 and TRBJ1-2, is as follows: GAGVSQSPSNKVTEKGKDVELRCDPISGHTALYWYRQSLGQGLEFLIYFQGNSAPDKSGLPSDRFSAERTGGSVSTLTIQRTQQEDSAVYLCASSSTLWREGYGYTFGSGTRLTVV.

V and J are TRBV12-3 or TRBV12-4 and TRBJ2-4, with D unresolved. V was pared by 3 bases and J by 3 bases, with 9 bases between. The CDR3 length is 14 residues. The CDR3 sequence is CASSLGSVKNIQYF. In DNA, the CDR3 is TGTGCCAGCAGTTTGGGTTCGGTCAAAAACATTCAGTACTTC.

The chain carries TRBV20-1 and TRBJ2-7; perhaps TRBD2 as D (6 bases). This CDR3 contains 13 residues. Between the trimmed V and J ends, which lost 1 base and 2 bases, there was a span of 9 bases. Germline CDR1 DFQATT, CDR2 SNEGSKA (reference sequence). The CDR3 DNA reads TGCAGTGCTAGAGTCCCGGGGGCCTACGAGCAGTACTTC. It encodes CSARVPGAYEQYF.

This clonotype occurred a few times. The V gene is TRBV12-3 or TRBV12-4, the J gene TRBJ1-2, with D unclear. The CDR3 loop spans 14 amino acids. V lost 7 bases and J 4 bases, leaving 16 bases between the germline ends. CDR3 nucleotides: TGTGCCAGCAACTTGCCTGGACTCGGCTATGGCTACACCTTC. Protein: CASNLPGLGYGYTF.

This chain joins TRBV4-3 and TRBJ1-6, with 9 bases fitting TRBD1. CDR1 and CDR2 (germline): LGHNA, YSLEER. The CDR3 covers 16 residues. The V and J ends lost 1 base and 7 bases, in that order; junction bases with no gene match: 5. The CDR3 DNA reads as TGCGCCAGCAGCCAAGGCTCCGGGACAGGGAATTCACCCCTCCACTTT. Residues: CASSQGSGTGNSPLHF.

The chain joins TRBV20-1 to TRBJ2-1, with a possible D match to TRBD2 (7 bases). CDR1 and CDR2 (germline): DFQATT, SNEGSKA (reference sequence). This CDR3 is built from 15 residues. V lost 7 bases and J 5 bases, leaving 21 bases between the germline ends. This CDR3 is CSVNAPGGLDNEQFF. CDR3 sequence (DNA): TGCAGTGTTAACGCGCCGGGGGGCCTCGACAATGAGCAGTTCTTC.

The rearrangement uses TRBV12-3 or TRBV12-4 and TRBJ2-4; maybe TRBD2 (6 bases). The CDR3 sequence is 12 residues long. Between the trimmed V and J ends, which lost 3 bases and 6 bases, there was a span of 6 bases. The CDR3 nucleotides read TGTGCCAGCAGTTTCGGGGGAAACATTCAGTACTTC. Translation: CASSFGGNIQYF.

This clonotype was recorded a few times. The chain is built from TRBV19 and TRBJ1-1, with D possibly being TRBD1 (5 bases). Trimming cost V 7 bases and J 4 bases, with 19 bases left between them. There are 15 residues in the CDR3. Germline V gene sequence: CDR1 LNHDA, CDR2 SQIVND (reference sequence). The chain's CDR3 is CASNPGREGFTEAFF. The CDR3 DNA reads as TGTGCCAGTAACCCGGGACGGGAAGGTTTCACTGAAGCTTTCTTT.

V is TRBV12-3 or TRBV12-4 and J is TRBJ1-4; 10 positions agree with TRBD1. This CDR3 region has 15 residues. Trimming at V came to 5 bases and at J to 7 bases, leaving 7 bases not matched to a gene. CDR3 protein: CASSPGQGGSEKLFF. The CDR3 nucleotides read TGTGCCAGCAGTCCTGGACAGGGGGGAAGTGAAAAACTGTTTTTT.

This clonotype occurred a few times. The CDR3 bases are TGTGCCACCAGCAGAGACCGATCCGAGCAGTACTTC. Translating gives CATSRDRSEQYF. The chain joins TRBV15 to TRBJ2-7; no firm D call. Germline V gene sequence: CDR1 LNHNV, CDR2 YYDKDF (reference sequence). Deletions cut 0 bases from V and 6 bases from J, with 6 bases between. The CDR3 contains 12 residues.

This clonotype showed up many times. The chain joins TRBV5-1 to TRBJ2-5; D unclear. Per the germline V gene, CDR1 is SGHRS and CDR2 is YFSETQ. This CDR3 comprises 15 residues. V gave up 0 bases and J gave up 5 bases, with 14 bases separating them. The CDR3 bases are TGCGCCAGCAGCTTGGTCGAGTGGGAACAGGAGACCCAGTACTTC. Translating gives CASSLVEWEQETQYF.

This clonotype was detected only a few times. CDR3 sequence: CASSFSSGANVLTF. In DNA, the CDR3 is TGTGCCAGCAGTTTTTCCTCCGGGGCCAACGTCCTGACTTTC. This chain connects TRBV12-3 or TRBV12-4 to TRBJ2-6; D gene uncertain. V lost 3 bases, J lost 4 bases, and 7 bases lay in between. The CDR3 contains 14 residues.

V and J are TRBV7-9 and TRBJ2-7; a weak D match, TRBD1 (6 bases). This CDR3 contains 13 residues. V shed 1 base and J shed 8 bases, with 12 bases lying between them. CDR1 and CDR2 from the germline V gene are SEHNR and FQNEAQ (reference sequence). CDR3 nucleotide sequence: TGTGCCAGCAGCTTAGATGGGGGCGTGAAGCAGTACGTC. Translation: CASSLDGGVKQYV.

This clonotype was observed a few times. This rearrangement joins TRBV12-3 or TRBV12-4 to TRBJ1-4, with D perhaps matching TRBD1 (6 bases). The CDR3 has 15 amino acids. V lost 4 bases to trimming and J lost 4 bases, with 13 bases between them. The CDR3 DNA is TGTGCCAGCAGTTCAAGGGGGGCCTATAATGAAAAACTGTTTTTT. Translating gives CASSSRGAYNEKLFF.

The CDR3, as DNA: TGTGCCAGCAGTGACGGGAATTCACCCCTCCACTTT. Translating it yields CASSDGNSPLHF. V usage is TRBV6-4 and J usage is TRBJ1-6; no firm D call. This CDR3 has 12 amino acids. With 2 bases removed from V and 7 bases from J, the gap between germline ends came to 3 bases. Germline V lookup: CDR1 MRHNA, CDR2 SNTAGT.

This clonotype turned up a few times. V gene TRBV14 combines with J gene TRBJ1-6; D is undetermined. Trimming took 1 base from V and 8 from J, leaving 12 bases between them. The CDR3 runs to 15 residues. Germline assignment: CDR1 SGHDN and CDR2 FVKESK. The CDR3: CASSQVGKGDSPLHF. Here the CDR3 DNA reads TGTGCCAGCAGCCAAGTCGGGAAGGGCGATTCACCCCTCCACTTT.

This rearrangement joins TRBV20-1 to TRBJ2-1; 13 nucleotides align to TRBD2. The CDR3 runs to 15 residues. Trimming at V came to 6 bases and at J to 5 bases, leaving 7 bases not matched to a gene. Germline CDR1 is DFQATT and CDR2 is SNEGSKA (reference sequence). The CDR3 sequence is CSAPRTSGGDNEQFF. The CDR3 DNA follows: TGCAGTGCCCCTCGAACTAGCGGGGGGGACAATGAGCAGTTCTTC.

The chain is built from TRBV15 and TRBJ2-3; D is perhaps TRBD1 or TRBD2 (6 bases each). Germline loops: CDR1 LNHNV, CDR2 YYDKDF (reference sequence). This CDR3 contains 15 residues. V dropped 1 base and J dropped 4 bases, with 12 bases sitting between them. The CDR3 spells CATSRGGGGSDTQYF. The CDR3, as DNA: TGTGCCACCAGCAGAGGTGGAGGGGGATCAGATACGCAGTATTTT.

The table lists this clonotype with many counts. This chain connects TRBV7-2 to TRBJ1-2; 7 positions match TRBD1. The V and J ends lost 0 bases and 5 bases, in that order; junction bases with no gene match: 6. The CDR3 extends over 15 amino acids. The germline gives CDR1 SGHTA, CDR2 FQGNSA. The CDR3 protein is CASSLAVTGRYGYTF. For the CDR3, the DNA is TGTGCCAGCAGCTTAGCCGTGACAGGGCGGTATGGCTACACCTTC.